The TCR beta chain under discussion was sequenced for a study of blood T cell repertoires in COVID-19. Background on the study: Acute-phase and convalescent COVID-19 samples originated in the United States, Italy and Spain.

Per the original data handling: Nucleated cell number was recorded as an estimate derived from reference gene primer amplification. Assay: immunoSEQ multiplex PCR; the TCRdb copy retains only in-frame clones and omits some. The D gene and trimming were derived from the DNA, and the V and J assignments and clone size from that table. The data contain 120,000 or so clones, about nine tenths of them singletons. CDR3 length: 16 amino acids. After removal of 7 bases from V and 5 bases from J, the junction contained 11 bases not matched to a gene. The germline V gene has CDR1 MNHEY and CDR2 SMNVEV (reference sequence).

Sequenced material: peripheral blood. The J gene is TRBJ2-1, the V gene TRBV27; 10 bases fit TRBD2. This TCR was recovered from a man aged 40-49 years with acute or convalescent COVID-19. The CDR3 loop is CASKIERGGLNNEQFF. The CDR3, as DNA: TGTGCCAGCAAGATCGAGCGGGGGGGCCTAAACAATGAGCAGTTCTTC.